These T cell receptor beta chains were read from a single sample in a study of CD8 T cells in Susac syndrome. One entry per CDR3 protein results from TCRdb running MiXCR on the immunoSEQ multiplex PCR reads. The data show tens of thousands of distinct CDR3 sequences, about 91% seen once. Sequencing input: CD8+ T cells from PBMCs. All receptors come from a human donor with multiple sclerosis. Both conserved end residues are part of each CDR3. D genes are given only for firm matches. Rows may omit the clone size; those that give it use once, few, many or a size class.

clone size	V gene	D gene	J gene	CDR3 DNA	CDR3 protein
.	TRBV2	.	TRBJ2-3	TGTGCCAGCAGCGGTGACGGAGGGGATTTT	CASSGDGGDF
.	TRBV9	.	TRBJ2-2	TGTGCCAGCAGCAACAGGGATTATCCCGGGGAGCTGTTTTTT	CASSNRDYPGELFF
.	TRBV27	.	TRBJ2-7	TGTGCCAGCAGTCTCACCACCTCCTACGAGCAGTACTTC	CASSLTTSYEQYF
.	TRBV25-1	TRBD1	TRBJ2-1	TGTGCCAGCAAGGACAGGTACAATGAGCAGTTCTTC	CASKDRYNEQFF
.	TRBV20-1	.	TRBJ2-2	TGCAGTGCTAGAGATCCACTCCAGGGCTTCCAGAACACCGGGGAGCTGTTTTTT	CSARDPLQGFQNTGELFF
.	TRBV9	TRBD1	TRBJ2-1	TGTGCCAGCAGCGTAGGGACAGGGGCCTTCTACAATGAGCAGTTCTTC	CASSVGTGAFYNEQFF
.	TRBV14	TRBD1	TRBJ2-3	TGTGCCAGCCGGCAGGCAGGGGGCGTCGATACGCAGTATTTT	CASRQAGGVDTQYF
.	TRBV12-5	TRBD2	TRBJ2-1	TGTGCTAGTGGTTTACTAGCGGTCCCCTCCTACAATGAGCAGTTCTTC	CASGLLAVPSYNEQFF
.	TRBV11-2	TRBD1	TRBJ2-7	TGTGCCAGCAGTCAAGGCCCCGACAGGGAGGAGCAGTACTTC	CASSQGPDREEQYF
once	TRBV12-3/TRBV12-4	.	TRBJ2-3	TGTGCCAGCAGTTTAGCGGTCGGGCGGAGCACAGATACGCAGTATTTT	CASSLAVGRSTDTQYF
.	TRBV12-3/TRBV12-4	TRBD1	TRBJ1-6	TGTGCCAGCAGTTTTTCCCCTGGACAGGGGTATAATTCACCCCTCCACTTT	CASSFSPGQGYNSPLHF
few	TRBV27	.	TRBJ2-7	TGTGCCAGCAGTTTGGGCCCGGGCGCGTACGAGCAGTACTTC	CASSLGPGAYEQYF
.	TRBV28	.	TRBJ2-5	TGTGCCAGCACCGGGGTAGACTTGCAAGAGACCCAGTACTTC	CASTGVDLQETQYF
.	TRBV19	.	TRBJ2-7	TGTGCCAGTAGTATAGACGGGGGAAGCCCCTACGAGCAGTACTTC	CASSIDGGSPYEQYF
few	TRBV11-2	.	TRBJ2-1	TGTGCCAGCAGCTTTTTCAATGAGCAGTTCTTC	CASSFFNEQFF
once	TRBV7-9	TRBD1	TRBJ1-1	TGTGCCAGCAGCCCGACAGGGGAGTACACTGAAGCTTTCTTT	CASSPTGEYTEAFF
.	TRBV19	.	TRBJ2-1	TGTGCCAGTAGTATAACCCCTGGGGGTGAGCAGTTCTTC	CASSITPGGEQFF
.	TRBV5-1	.	TRBJ1-4	TGCGCCAGCAGCTTTAAGGCCCCTAATGAAAAACTGTTTTTT	CASSFKAPNEKLFF
.	TRBV12-3/TRBV12-4	.	TRBJ2-1	TGTGCCAGCACCGGGCAGGGGACCAAATTCGATGAGCAGTTCTTC	CASTGQGTKFDEQFF
.	TRBV5-1	TRBD1	TRBJ2-7	TGCGCCAGCAGCTGGGGACAGGGATACGGCTACGAGCAGTACTTC	CASSWGQGYGYEQYF
.	TRBV5-1	TRBD2	TRBJ2-7	TGCGCCAGCAGCTTGGAACGTTGGACTAGCGGGATGGACGAGCAGTACTTC	CASSLERWTSGMDEQYF
.	TRBV9	TRBD1	TRBJ1-2	TGTGCCAGCAGCGTTCGGGACAGTAACATCGAGCCCTACACCTTC	CASSVRDSNIEPYTF
.	TRBV5-4	TRBD1	TRBJ1-1	TGTGCCAGCAGCTGGACAGGAGAGAACACTGAAGCTTTCTTT	CASSWTGENTEAFF
.	TRBV2	.	TRBJ2-7	TGTGCCAGCAGTGCGATTGAGCAGTACTTC	CASSAIEQYF
.	TRBV29-1	TRBD2	TRBJ2-3	TGCAGCGTTGAAGATTTAGTAGCGGGGACCACAGATACGCAGTATTTT	CSVEDLVAGTTDTQYF
.	TRBV12-5	TRBD1	TRBJ2-1	TGTGCTAGTGGTGTCGCAGGGGGTAACAATGAGCAGTTCTTC	CASGVAGGNNEQFF
.	TRBV6-1	.	TRBJ2-1	TGTGCCAGCAGTGAACGGACTGACCTGGAGGAGCAGTTCTTC	CASSERTDLEEQFF
.	TRBV11-2	.	TRBJ2-1	TGTGCCAGCAGCTTAGAGTTGGGGGTCGATGAGCAGTTCTTC	CASSLELGVDEQFF
once	TRBV19	.	TRBJ2-2	TGTGCCAGTAGTATAGCAAAAACAGGGCTAAACACCGGGGAGCTGTTTTTT	CASSIAKTGLNTGELFF
once	TRBV11-2	.	TRBJ2-4	TGTGCCAGCAGCTTGGGGGGCGGAAACATTCAGTACTTC	CASSLGGGNIQYF
.	TRBV20-1	.	TRBJ2-7	TGCAGTGCTAGAGATCAGGGATACGAGCAGTACTTC	CSARDQGYEQYF